This TCR beta chain was profiled in a study of blood T cell repertoires in COVID-19. Across the whole study: The analysed material was cDNA or gDNA that came from T cells, B-cell-depleted T cells, or PBMCs.

CDR3 length: 14 amino acids. Unmatched junction bases numbered 8, after V lost 4 bases and J lost 6 bases. CDR1 and CDR2 (germline): SGHRS, YFSETQ. Per the authors' pipeline: Estimated nucleated cell counts came from reference gene primer amplification. The method was immunoSEQ multiplex PCR; TCRdb's version includes in-frame clones alone and lacks a portion of them. The DNA was the basis for D and trimming; V, J and clone size are from that table. The table includes some 250,000 clones, 86% detected once. The origin of this receptor is a woman aged 25-40 years who had recovered from COVID-19. Specimen: peripheral blood. The chain employs TRBV5-1 and TRBJ2-7, with 9 positions matching TRBD1. The CDR3, as DNA: TGCGCCAGCAGCGCCGACAGGGGGAAGGGCGAGCAGTACTTC. Protein product: CASSADRGKGEQYF.